The clone carrying this TCR beta chain was seen once. These data originate in a study of CD8+CD57+ T cells in acquired aplastic anemia. Genomic DNA constituted the template upon which TCR beta VDJ and CDR3 profiling was performed. In TCRdb, the reads were re-called with MiXCR into one record per CDR3 protein. The sample yields around 180,000 distinct CDR3 sequences, under 75% seen once. V was clipped by 0 bases and J by 8 bases, with 11 bases between them. The CDR3 extends over 14 amino acids. The source is a human donor in good health. The sample comprised sorted CD4+, CD8+, or CD8+CD57+ T cells (not recorded which) from PBMCs. The genes are TRBV12-3 or TRBV12-4 and TRBJ2-1; D is unresolved. DNA for the CDR3: TGTGCCAGCAGTTTAGCGCTCACCCGTGATGAGCAGTTCTTC. Protein: CASSLALTRDEQFF.